Presented here are 21 T cell receptor beta chains from one specimen sequenced in a study of T cells in Graves' hyperthyroidism and ophthalmopathy. RNA transcripts gave rise to amplified TCR beta CDR3 regions. Primed by the HTBI set, a first-round RT-PCR was run on the TCR CDR3. TCRdb processed the multiplex PCR reads anew with MiXCR; each CDR3 protein has one entry. The data contain around 690,000 distinct CDR3 sequences, about 20% of them seen just once; the ten biggest clones take up 30% to 40%. The sequenced sample was blood. The receptors were sampled from a man under 40 with Graves' ophthalmopathy.

The V call is TRBV11-2, the J call TRBJ2-5; D tentatively fits TRBD1 or TRBD2 (5 bases each). CDR1 and CDR2 from the germline V gene are SGHAT and FQNNGV. V lost 5 bases, J lost 5 bases, and 12 bases lay in between. This CDR3 contains 13 residues. CDR3: CASSKDGAETQYF. The CDR3 coding sequence is TGTGCCAGCAGCAAGGACGGGGCGGAGACCCAGTACTTC. Full variable domain (outside the CDR3, taken from reference TRBV11-2 and TRBJ2-5): EAGVAQSPRYKIIEKRQSVAFWCNPISGHATLYWYQQILGQGPKLLIQFQNNGVVDDSQLPKDRFSAERLKGVDSTLKIQPAKLEDSAVYLCASSKDGAETQYFGPGTRLLVL.

The J gene is TRBJ2-7, the V gene TRBV5-8; 8 bases align to TRBD2. The germline V gene encodes CDR1 SGHTS and CDR2 YDEGEE. J was trimmed by 0 bases and V by 4 bases; bases with no gene match: 9. CDR3 length: 16 amino acids. The CDR3 protein is CASSPRTSLNSYEQYF. CDR3 in DNA: TGTGCCAGCAGCCCAAGGACTAGCCTAAACTCCTACGAGCAGTACTTC.

This clonotype was detected only a few times. Here the CDR3 reads CASSSPGTGYNEQFF. CDR3 DNA: TGTGCCAGCAGCTCCCCCGGGACAGGGTACAATGAGCAGTTCTTC. This chain joins TRBV3-1 and TRBJ2-1; 9 nucleotides line up with TRBD1. The V gene end was trimmed by 5 bases and the J gene end by 4 bases; junction bases not matched to a gene: 6. Germline CDR1 LGHDT, CDR2 YNNKEL (reference sequence). The CDR3 extends over 15 amino acids.

This clonotype was seen more than once but under ten times. The chain is built from TRBV3-1 and TRBJ1-4, with D possibly being TRBD1 (5 bases). The CDR3 consists of 15 residues. With 6 bases removed from V and 8 bases from J, the gap between germline ends came to 19 bases. From germline, CDR1 is LGHDT and CDR2 YNNKEL (reference sequence). The CDR3 sequence is CASRGVGPMREKLFF. The CDR3 DNA sequence: TGTGCCAGCAGGGGTGTGGGACCTATGAGAGAAAAACTGTTTTTT.

This clonotype came up a few times. The chain uses TRBV6-1 and TRBJ2-5, with 13 bases lining up with TRBD2. The germline CDR1 and CDR2 sequences are MNHNS and SASEGT. V lost 5 bases to trimming and J lost 2 bases; unmatched junction nucleotides: 11. The CDR3 consists of 18 residues. CDR3 coding DNA: TGTGCCAGCAGTCCCGGACTAGCGGGAGTTCCGGGGCAAGAGACCCAGTACTTC. This encodes CASSPGLAGVPGQETQYF.

The chain couples TRBV7-2 to TRBJ2-3; TRBD2 aligns across 11 bases. This CDR3 is 18 amino acids long. The J segment lost 2 bases and the V segment lost 5 bases, leaving 12 bases of the junction unmatched. Germline CDR1 and CDR2: SGHTA and FQGNSA. In nucleotides, the CDR3 is TGTGCCAGCAGCCTCACCTCCCGACTAGCGGGGCCCACAGATACGCAGTATTTT. Translating it yields CASSLTSRLAGPTDTQYF.

Turning to this clonotype: A much bigger clone sits one base away, suggesting this may be a read error. The V call is TRBV5-1, the J call TRBJ1-1; tentative D call: TRBD1 (5 bases). CDR1 is SGHRS, CDR2 YFSETQ, per germline. The CDR3 sequence is 15 residues long. V lost 4 bases and J lost 1, with 14 bases in between. CDR3 nucleotide sequence: TGCGCCAGCAGCCCCTCCACGAGGGGGAACACTGAAGCTTTCTTT. Its translation is CASSPSTRGNTEAFF.

This clonotype was seen ten or more times. The CDR3 reads CASSVAGTDTYEQYF. The CDR3 DNA reads as TGTGCCAGCAGCGTCGCCGGGACTGATACCTACGAGCAGTACTTC. The genes are TRBV6-1 and TRBJ2-7; TRBD2 is a possible D gene (6 bases). There are 15 residues in the CDR3. V gave up 6 bases and J gave up 2 bases, with 17 bases separating them. CDR1 is MNHNS and CDR2 is SASEGT in the germline V gene.

This clonotype was seen a handful of times. This chain links TRBV6-1 with TRBJ2-7; no clear D. This CDR3 is 14 amino acids long. Germline loops: CDR1 MNHNS, CDR2 SASEGT. The V gene lost 0 bases and the J gene lost 3 bases, with 9 bases spanning the gap. CDR3 sequence reads: CASSEALRSYEQYF. CDR3 nucleotide sequence: TGTGCCAGCAGTGAAGCGCTTCGGAGCTACGAGCAGTACTTC.

This clonotype was counted only a few times. A much larger clone lies a single base off, so this may be a read error. The CDR3 here is CASSLAAVAGYNEQFF. CDR3 nucleotides: TGTGCCAGCAGCTTAGCGGCGGTAGCGGGATACAATGAGCAGTTCTTC. The genes are TRBV7-2 and TRBJ2-1; TRBD2 matches 8 bases. Germline CDR1 reads SGHTA; CDR2 reads FQGNSA. V lost 0 bases to trimming and J lost 4 bases; unmatched junction nucleotides: 5. This CDR3 contains 16 residues.

As regards this clonotype: It may be a read error: a sequence one base away is much more abundant. The CDR3 region has the DNA TGTGCCAGCAGCAAAACTGGGGCCAACGTCCTGACTTTC. Translating gives CASSKTGANVLTF. The chain combines TRBV6-2 or TRBV6-3 with TRBJ2-6; D ambiguous. The length of the CDR3 is 13 residues. With 6 bases removed from V and 2 bases from J, the gap between germline ends came to 5 bases. Germline V lookup: CDR1 MNHEY, CDR2 SVGEGT.

This clonotype was found a few times. This chain uses TRBV7-9 with TRBJ2-7; TRBD1 matches at 11 bases. CDR1 SEHNR and CDR2 FQNEAQ come from the germline V gene (reference sequence). V shed 6 bases, J shed 6 bases, and the junction held 10 bases outside the gene matches. The CDR3 consists of 15 residues. For the CDR3, the DNA is TGTGCCAGCAGTTCCCCTGGGACAGGGGGTCTCGAGCAGTACTTC. Its translation is CASSSPGTGGLEQYF. Drawing the rest from reference TRBV7-9 and TRBJ2-7, the complete variable domain is DTGVSQNPRHKITKRGQNVTFRCDPISEHNRLYWYRQTLGQGPEFLTYFQNEAQLEKSRLLSDRFSAERPKGSFSTLEIQRTEQGDSAMYLCASSSPGTGGLEQYFGPGTRLTVT.

This clonotype turned up a few times. The chain carries TRBV5-1 and TRBJ1-1, with D tentatively TRBD1 (5 bases). Trimming left V 4 bases short and J 6 bases short, with 22 bases between. CDR1 and CDR2 (germline): SGHRS, YFSETQ. The CDR3 spans 16 residues. CDR3 nucleotide sequence: TGCGCCAGCAGCCTACCGTCTGAGGGGTTAAGGGCTGAAGCTTTCTTT. This gives the protein CASSLPSEGLRAEAFF.

This clonotype came up many times. The chain couples TRBV20-1 to TRBJ2-7, with D maybe TRBD1 (6 bases). This CDR3 has 13 residues. The germline gives CDR1 DFQATT, CDR2 SNEGSKA (reference sequence). Trimming took 2 bases from V and 0 from J, leaving 8 bases between them. CDR3 sequence (DNA): TGCAGTGCTAGACGACAGGACTCCTACGAGCAGTACTTC. It yields the protein CSARRQDSYEQYF.

The rearrangement links TRBV20-1 to TRBJ2-3; tentative D call: TRBD2 (6 bases). Per germline, CDR1 DFQATT and CDR2 SNEGSKA (reference sequence). There are 15 residues in the CDR3. The germline V and J ends were trimmed by 1 base and 1 base, with 12 bases remaining between them. Here the CDR3 DNA reads TGCAGTGCTAGAGGAAGCGGGCCGGGCACAGATACGCAGTATTTT. Its protein product is CSARGSGPGTDTQYF.

This clonotype appeared many times. The chain couples TRBV11-2 to TRBJ1-3; a weak D match, TRBD1 (6 bases). The CDR3 spans 15 residues. V lost 5 bases and J lost 0, with 11 bases in between. Germline-derived CDR1 and CDR2 are SGHAT and FQNNGV. The CDR3 DNA follows: TGTGCCAGCAGCCCAGACAGGACCTCTGGAAACACCATATATTTT. It translates to CASSPDRTSGNTIYF.

To note about this clonotype: Since a much larger clone is just one base distant, this may be a read error. The chain recombines TRBV25-1 with TRBJ1-5; D is undetermined. The CDR3 is 12 residues long. Germline V gene lookup returns CDR1 MGHDK and CDR2 SYGVNS. Between the trimmed V and J ends, which lost 5 bases and 3 bases, there was a span of 5 bases. In nucleotides, the CDR3 is TGTGCCAGCAGTTGGAACAATCAGCCCCAGCATTTT. Amino acid sequence: CASSWNNQPQHF.

The chain carries TRBV4-1 and TRBJ2-7, with D tentatively TRBD2 (6 bases). V lost 0 bases, J lost 2 bases, and 8 bases lay in between. CDR3 length equals 14 residues. Germline values: CDR1 MGHRA, CDR2 YSYEKL. The CDR3 here is CASSQEGGTYEQYF. CDR3 DNA: TGCGCCAGCAGCCAAGAGGGCGGGACCTACGAGCAGTACTTC.

The chain uses TRBV9 and TRBJ2-3; D gene unclear. In germline, CDR1 is SGDLS, CDR2 YYNGEE. The CDR3 covers 16 residues. V lost 0 bases to trimming and J lost 0 bases, with 11 bases between them. The DNA of the CDR3 is TGTGCCAGCAGCGTAGAGTATAAAACTAGCACAGATACGCAGTATTTT. Translating gives CASSVEYKTSTDTQYF.

A note on this clonotype: A much larger clone differs by one base, so this may be a read error. The chain combines TRBV6-9 with TRBJ1-5; possibly TRBD1 for D (5 bases). The V gene's germline CDR1 is MNHGY and CDR2 SVAAGI. V lost 3 bases and J 1 base, leaving 10 bases between the germline ends. This CDR3 contains 15 residues. CDR3 in DNA: TGTGCCAGCAGTTACGGGGGGGGGAGCAATCAGCCCCAGCATTTT. This codes for CASSYGGGSNQPQHF.

Ten or more counts support this clonotype. J is TRBJ1-5 and V is TRBV12-3 or TRBV12-4, with D tentatively TRBD1 (5 bases). The CDR3 is 15 amino acids. V lost 1 base to trimming and J lost 2 bases, with 9 bases between them. DNA of the CDR3: TGTGCCAGCAGTTTAGACGGGGCCCGCAATCAGCCCCAGCATTTT. The encoded protein is CASSLDGARNQPQHF.